This TCR beta chain was sequenced for a study of cytomegalovirus exposure and HLA in healthy donors. V shed 5 bases and J shed 7 bases, with 15 bases lying between them. The germline V gene has CDR1 KGHSH and CDR2 LQKENI. The CDR3 has 15 residues. This clone has just a few counts. PCR employed 60 Vbeta and 13 Jbeta primers. Sequenced by immunoSEQ multiplex PCR; TCRdb stores in-frame clones only, minus some. In the table there are about 150,000 clones, approximately 72% of which are singletons. The rearrangement uses TRBV18 and TRBJ1-6, with D hard to call. This clonotype was sampled from a woman aged 55 to 70 in good health and CMV-seronegative. Sequencing was carried out using PBMCs. The CDR3 nucleotides read TGTGCCAGCTCAGGTTTACCGGGGAGAAATTCACCCCTCCACTTT. It is translated as CASSGLPGRNSPLHF.